This TCR beta chain was sequenced for a study of blood T cells in healthy people across ages. There were at least 6 micrograms of total RNA extracted from every sample. On this clonotype: Its specificity is unknown.

Overall study findings and caveats: What prevented conclusive comparison of naive and antigen-experienced cells was that PBMCs were unsorted.

Germline lookup yields CDR1 SGHTA and CDR2 FQGNSA. V was clipped by 5 bases and J by 5 bases; unmatched bases: 6. There are 15 residues in the CDR3. PCR was performed a second time for about 7 to 11 cycles using a sample-barcoded 5' primer and a J-beta primer mix. MiXCR was run by TCRdb on the 5' RACE reads, yielding one entry per CDR3 protein. This table has 700,000 or so distinct CDR3 sequences, approximately 40% appearing once. Sequenced: blood. The chain couples TRBV7-2 to TRBJ1-6; the match to TRBD1 covers 7 bases. This sequence was found in a man at least 80 years old in good health. The CDR3 loop reads CASSTTGDNNSPLHF. CDR3 sequence (DNA): TGTGCCAGCAGCACTACAGGGGATAATAATTCACCCCTCCACTTT.